This entry describes one T cell receptor (beta chain). Its antigen is as yet unknown. These data belong to a study of identical twins. Study conclusions and caveats: Out-of-frame TCR alpha sharing in monozygotic twins exceeded recombination model predictions. Within twin pairs, the out-of-frame alpha sequences they shared showed excess low generation probability. Zero-insertion findings could be partly confounded by invariant cells (MAIT and iNKT cells).

A universal primer site arose from template switching, and cDNA bore unique molecular identifiers. TCRdb independently ran MiXCR on the 5' RACE reads; one entry per CDR3 protein. The repertoire holds about 390,000 distinct CDR3 sequences, with around 9% as singletons. The CDR3 has 19 amino acids. Germline CDR1 SGHVS, CDR2 FQNEAQ. V dropped 5 bases and J dropped 0; count of bases not matched to a gene: 18. Input material: naive T cells sorted from blood. This TCR was sampled from a woman aged 50 to 60 in good health. The chain is built from TRBV7-8 and TRBJ2-7; 8 bases match TRBD1. The chain's CDR3 is CASSPRGTGGSLYSYEQYF. CDR3 coding DNA: TGTGCCAGCAGCCCGAGGGGGACAGGAGGCTCCCTTTACTCCTACGAGCAGTACTTC.